The 6 T cell receptor beta chains below come from one sample, sequenced in a study of OX40 agonist ivuxolimab in advanced cancers. Receptor libraries were prepared by the immunoSEQ multiplex PCR assay. Not all clones reach the TCRdb copy of this immuneACCESS table, which keeps in-frame sequences only. Checked studies attribute under half of the gap to unresolved V genes and leave the rest unexplained. The sample contains around 45,000 clones, around 77% of them found a single time. The ten largest clones represent over 2% of the sample. The material was CD4+ or CD8+ T cells sorted from blood, obtained in a trial of the OX40 agonist ivuxolimab. These receptors all come from an adult with an advanced solid tumor such as melanoma, head and neck, liver or kidney cancer.

This clone was counted once. The J gene is TRBJ2-7, the V gene TRBV28; a possible D gene is TRBD1 (5 bases). Germline CDR1 and CDR2: MDHEN and SYDVKM. Trimming shortened V by 2 bases and J by 4 bases, and 9 bases separated the two germline ends. This CDR3 is 13 amino acids long. Here the CDR3 DNA reads TGTGCCAGCAGTTTAGGGGCGAAGTACGAGCAGTACTTC. Translation gives CASSLGAKYEQYF.

The chain couples TRBV5-1 to TRBJ2-5; 7 positions agree with TRBD2. Germline V gene data show CDR1 as SGHRS and CDR2 as YFSETQ. The V gene end was trimmed by 4 bases and the J gene end by 0 bases; junction bases not matched to a gene: 18. This CDR3 is 19 amino acids long. The CDR3 DNA reads TGCGCCAGCAGCCCGCAGTCGTTCGGGAGGTCGGCAGACCAAGAGACCCAGTACTTC. It encodes CASSPQSFGRSADQETQYF. The full variable domain, in which reference TRBV5-1 and TRBJ2-5 provide the parts outside the CDR3, is KAGVTQTPRYLIKTRGQQVTLSCSPISGHRSVSWYQQTPGQGLQFLFEYFSETQRNKGNFPGRFSGRQFSNSRSEMNVSTLELGDSALYLCASSPQSFGRSADQETQYFGPGTRLLVL.

The chain couples TRBV10-1 to TRBJ2-1, with a weak D call TRBD2 (5 bases). Germline values: CDR1 WNHNN, CDR2 SYGVQD (reference sequence). This CDR3 region has 14 residues. Trimming took off 5 bases at V and 10 bases at J, with 18 bases between the two ends. The CDR3 DNA sequence: TGCGCCAGCAGTCCCCTGGGGAGACCTCTAGAGCAGTTCTTC. It yields the protein CASSPLGRPLEQFF.

The chain has TRBV2 and TRBJ2-7; D might be TRBD1 or TRBD2, each matching 5 bases. The CDR3 is 14 residues long. V lost 10 bases and J 0 bases, leaving 16 bases between the germline ends. The V gene's germline CDR1 is SNHLY and CDR2 FYNNEI. The CDR3 DNA is TGTGCCATCTCCCGACTTGGGGGCTCCTACGAGCAGTACTTC. Its translation is CAISRLGGSYEQYF.

The table lists this clone with a few counts. V and J are TRBV2 and TRBJ1-2; D unclear. The CDR3 runs to 10 residues. From germline, CDR1 is SNHLY and CDR2 FYNNEI. Trimming left V 4 bases short and J 6 bases short, with 3 bases between. In DNA, the CDR3 is TGTGCCAGCAGTGGGGATGGCTACACCTTC. This codes for CASSGDGYTF. Supplemented by reference TRBV2 and TRBJ1-2, the full variable domain reads EPEVTQTPSHQVTQMGQEVILRCVPISNHLYFYWYRQILGQKVEFLVSFYNNEISEKSEIFDDQFSVERPDGSNFTLKIRSTKLEDSAMYFCASSGDGYTFGSGTRLTVV.

The chain carries TRBV29-1 and TRBJ2-3; D is uncertain. Per germline, CDR1 SQVTM and CDR2 ANQGSEA. The CDR3 is made up of 14 amino acids. V was clipped by 7 bases and J by 2 bases, with 16 bases between them. In nucleotides, the CDR3 is TGCAGCGGTTCCCCGGGTAGGGACACAGATACGCAGTATTTT. It encodes CSGSPGRDTDTQYF.